Sequencing of this T cell receptor (beta chain) was carried out in a study of shared T cell receptors in the human thymus. The junction had 6 bases not matched to a gene; V was cut back by 2 bases and J by 0 bases. This CDR3 is built from 19 residues. Per the germline V gene, CDR1 is SGHVS and CDR2 is FQNEAQ. The table came from immunoSEQ multiplex PCR; TCRdb's copy has only in-frame clones and leaves some out. The sample holds 700,000 or so clones, approximately 85% seen once. These records were also assigned to another study, of human thymus T cells. From that report: The sample donors, healthy Finnish infants, were having corrective surgery for congenital heart defects. The study used thymus tissue resected during corrective heart surgery. V and J genes seemed to be used with bias in thymic and blood repertoires. There were highly overlapping thymic repertoires among unrelated individuals, as related research reported.

The receptor was isolated from a girl in the first two years of life with a congenital heart defect. Sequencing used thymocytes. V usage is TRBV7-8 and J usage is TRBJ2-1; 14 bases agree with TRBD2. The CDR3 here is CASSLSWTSGGSSYNEQFF. CDR3 DNA sequence: TGTGCCAGCAGCTTATCTTGGACTAGCGGGGGGAGCTCCTACAATGAGCAGTTCTTC. The whole variable domain, filled in from reference TRBV7-8 and TRBJ2-1, reads GAGVSQSPRYKVAKRGQDVALRCDPISGHVSLFWYQQALGQGPEFLTYFQNEAQLDKSGLPSDRFFAERPEGSVSTLKIQRTQQEDSAVYLCASSLSWTSGGSSYNEQFFGPGTRLTVL.